The rows below give T cell receptor beta chains drawn from one sample of a study of cytomegalovirus exposure and HLA in healthy donors. Clones were read by immunoSEQ multiplex PCR, and TCRdb kept only the in-frame ones, dropping some. The sample lists 80,000 to 100,000 clones, roughly 93% occurring once. Sequencing input: PBMCs. These receptors originate from a man aged 25-40 years in good health and CMV-seronegative. The CDR3 runs from the conserved cysteine through the conserved F or W. A D gene is named only where the DNA matches it firmly.

d_call: TRBD1; j_call: TRBJ2-7; v_call: TRBV7-2; cdr3_aa: CASSPIGTGVNEQYF; cdr3_nt: TGTGCCAGCAGCCCAATCGGGACAGGAGTCAACGAGCAGTACTTC
d_call: TRBD1; j_call: TRBJ1-5; v_call: TRBV25-1; cdr3_aa: CASKGQGHNQPQHF; cdr3_nt: TGTGCCAGCAAGGGACAGGGCCACAATCAGCCCCAGCATTTT
d_call: NA; j_call: TRBJ2-7; v_call: TRBV6-1; cdr3_aa: CASSPSDRAYEQYF; cdr3_nt: TGTGCCAGCAGTCCCTCGGACAGAGCCTACGAGCAGTACTTC
d_call: TRBD1; j_call: TRBJ2-2; v_call: TRBV2; cdr3_aa: CASSPGTGMSGELFF; cdr3_nt: TGTGCCAGCAGTCCCGGGACAGGGATGTCCGGGGAGCTGTTTTTT
d_call: NA; j_call: TRBJ2-7; v_call: TRBV6-1; cdr3_aa: CASKGDYEQYF; cdr3_nt: TGTGCCAGCAAGGGGGACTACGAGCAGTACTTC
d_call: TRBD1; j_call: TRBJ1-5; v_call: TRBV5-5; cdr3_aa: CASSFDRGNQPQHF; cdr3_nt: TGTGCCAGCAGCTTCGACAGGGGCAATCAGCCCCAGCATTTT
d_call: NA; j_call: TRBJ1-1; v_call: TRBV5-1; cdr3_aa: CASSSRKTMNTEAFF; cdr3_nt: TGCGCCAGCAGCTCCCGAAAAACAATGAACACTGAAGCTTTCTTT
d_call: NA; j_call: TRBJ2-5; v_call: TRBV11-2; cdr3_aa: CASSSLVLGGETQYF; cdr3_nt: TGTGCCAGCAGCTCACTCGTTTTAGGGGGAGAGACCCAGTACTTC
d_call: TRBD1; j_call: TRBJ1-6; v_call: TRBV18; cdr3_aa: CASSGDRGLSPLHF; cdr3_nt: TGTGCCAGCTCAGGGGACAGGGGGCTTTCACCCCTCCACTTT
d_call: NA; j_call: TRBJ1-2; v_call: TRBV29-1; cdr3_aa: CSVDAGANYGYTF; cdr3_nt: TGCAGCGTTGATGCAGGGGCCAACTATGGCTACACCTTC
d_call: TRBD2; j_call: TRBJ2-7; v_call: TRBV4-2; cdr3_aa: CASSQAFPPWGPGLAGGREQYF; cdr3_nt: TGTGCCAGCAGCCAAGCGTTTCCCCCCTGGGGGCCGGGGTTGGCGGGAGGACGCGAGCAGTACTTC
d_call: TRBD1; j_call: TRBJ1-2; v_call: TRBV6-5; cdr3_aa: CASTLVAGGDGYTF; cdr3_nt: TGTGCCAGCACCCTCGTGGCAGGGGGAGACGGCTACACCTTC
d_call: NA; j_call: TRBJ1-1; v_call: TRBV10-3; cdr3_aa: CAISGAGPNTEAFF; cdr3_nt: TGTGCCATCAGTGGGGCAGGGCCGAACACTGAAGCTTTCTTT
d_call: TRBD2; j_call: TRBJ2-1; v_call: TRBV5-4; cdr3_aa: CASSSAGARPYNEQFF; cdr3_nt: TGTGCCAGCAGCTCCGCGGGAGCGCGTCCCTACAATGAGCAGTTCTTC
d_call: TRBD1; j_call: TRBJ2-5; v_call: TRBV7-3; cdr3_aa: CASSPTGGKETQYF; cdr3_nt: TGTGCCAGCAGCCCAACAGGGGGCAAGGAGACCCAGTACTTC
d_call: NA; j_call: TRBJ2-7; v_call: TRBV7-2; cdr3_aa: CASSLGQNYEQYF; cdr3_nt: TGTGCCAGCAGCTTAGGTCAGAACTACGAGCAGTACTTC
d_call: NA; j_call: TRBJ1-1; v_call: TRBV4-2; cdr3_aa: CASSQAGSGIGTEAFF; cdr3_nt: TGTGCCAGCAGCCAAGCCGGTTCAGGGATTGGCACTGAAGCTTTCTTT
d_call: NA; j_call: TRBJ2-1; v_call: TRBV6-1; cdr3_aa: CASSDGAGVYPYNEQFF; cdr3_nt: TGTGCCAGCAGTGATGGAGCAGGGGTTTACCCCTACAATGAGCAGTTCTTC
d_call: TRBD2; j_call: TRBJ2-7; v_call: TRBV7-8; cdr3_aa: CASSSGTKPYEQYF; cdr3_nt: TGTGCCAGCAGCTCCGGGACTAAACCCTACGAGCAGTACTTC
d_call: TRBD1; j_call: TRBJ1-6; v_call: TRBV11-2; cdr3_aa: CASSTTDRGSYNSPLHF; cdr3_nt: TGTGCCAGCAGCACCACGGACAGGGGGAGTTATAATTCACCCCTCCACTTT
d_call: NA; j_call: TRBJ1-1; v_call: TRBV27; cdr3_aa: CASSFRDLNTEAFF; cdr3_nt: TGTGCCAGCAGTTTCCGGGATCTGAACACTGAAGCTTTCTTT
d_call: NA; j_call: TRBJ1-5; v_call: TRBV30; cdr3_aa: CAWSYKGGSNQPQHF; cdr3_nt: TGTGCCTGGAGTTACAAAGGCGGGAGCAATCAGCCCCAGCATTTT
d_call: NA; j_call: TRBJ2-1; v_call: TRBV28; cdr3_aa: CASSLTGVNNEQFF; cdr3_nt: TGTGCCAGCAGTTTAACGGGAGTAAACAATGAGCAGTTCTTC
d_call: TRBD1; j_call: TRBJ1-3; v_call: TRBV9; cdr3_aa: CASSPEDRGNTIYF; cdr3_nt: TGTGCCAGCAGCCCAGAGGACAGGGGAAACACCATATATTTT
d_call: NA; j_call: TRBJ2-2; v_call: TRBV25-1; cdr3_aa: CASSEPLGSPGELFF; cdr3_nt: TGTGCCAGCAGTGAACCCCTAGGGAGTCCCGGGGAGCTGTTTTTT
d_call: NA; j_call: TRBJ1-3; v_call: TRBV18; cdr3_aa: CASSPVGVENTIYF; cdr3_nt: TGTGCCAGCTCACCTGTAGGAGTCGAAAACACCATATATTTT
d_call: TRBD1; j_call: TRBJ1-2; v_call: TRBV28; cdr3_aa: CASSLTMGQGAALYGYTF; cdr3_nt: TGTGCCAGCAGTTTAACCATGGGACAGGGGGCGGCCCTTTATGGCTACACCTTC
d_call: TRBD1; j_call: TRBJ2-1; v_call: TRBV5-4; cdr3_aa: CASSLPGQGDNEQFF; cdr3_nt: TGTGCCAGCAGCCTCCCGGGACAGGGCGACAATGAGCAGTTCTTC
d_call: NA; j_call: TRBJ1-1; v_call: TRBV19; cdr3_aa: CASSPFVNTEAFF; cdr3_nt: TGTGCCAGTAGTCCGTTTGTGAACACTGAAGCTTTCTTT